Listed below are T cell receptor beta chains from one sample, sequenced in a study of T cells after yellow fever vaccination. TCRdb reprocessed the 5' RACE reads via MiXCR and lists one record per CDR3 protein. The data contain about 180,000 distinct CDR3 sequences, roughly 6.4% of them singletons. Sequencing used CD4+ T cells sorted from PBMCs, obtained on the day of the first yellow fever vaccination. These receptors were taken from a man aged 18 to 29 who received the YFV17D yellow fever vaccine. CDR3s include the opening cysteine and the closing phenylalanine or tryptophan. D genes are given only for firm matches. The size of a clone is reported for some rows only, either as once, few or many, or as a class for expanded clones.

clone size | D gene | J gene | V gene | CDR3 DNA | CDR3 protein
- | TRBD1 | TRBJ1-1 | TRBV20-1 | TGCAGTGCTAGAAACCACAGGGGGGGAACTGAAGCTTTCTTT | CSARNHRGGTEAFF
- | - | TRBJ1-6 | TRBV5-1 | TGCGCCAGCAGCTTGGAAACAGGCGGATATAATTCACCCCTCCACTTT | CASSLETGGYNSPLHF
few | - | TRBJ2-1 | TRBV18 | TGTGCCAGCTCACCACCGGTAAGGCGTGAGCAGTTCTTC | CASSPPVRREQFF
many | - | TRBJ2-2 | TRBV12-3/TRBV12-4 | TGTGCCAGCAGTTTAAGAGGCCAGGGGGGGGAGCTGTTTTTT | CASSLRGQGGELFF
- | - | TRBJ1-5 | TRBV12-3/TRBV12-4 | TGTGCCAGCACTCCGACCGGGATTCAGCCCCAGCATTTT | CASTPTGIQPQHF
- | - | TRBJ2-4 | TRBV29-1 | TGCAGCGGTTGCAGGGGATCCAAAAACATTCAGTACTTC | CSGCRGSKNIQYF
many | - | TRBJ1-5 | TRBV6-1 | TGTGCCAGCAGGCCTGACAGCCCGCAATGGCCCCAGCATTTT | CASRPDSPQWPQHF
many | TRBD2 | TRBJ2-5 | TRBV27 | TGTGCCAGCAGTTCTCCGGGACTAGAAGGTCGCGAGACCCAGTACTTC | CASSSPGLEGRETQYF
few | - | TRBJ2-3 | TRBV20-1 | TGCAGTGCTAGAGCGGGGGTCGGGGATACGCAGTATTTT | CSARAGVGDTQYF
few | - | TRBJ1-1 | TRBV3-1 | TGTGCCAGCAGCCAAGATCTAACAGGGTCCAAAGCTTTCTTT | CASSQDLTGSKAFF
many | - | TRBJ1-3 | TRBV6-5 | TGTGCCAGCAGTTACCTTGGAGGGTCAGGAAACACCATATATTTT | CASSYLGGSGNTIYF
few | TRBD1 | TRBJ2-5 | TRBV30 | TGTGCCTGGATAAAGAGGGAGACAGGGGGTCTGCGGACCCAGTACTTC | CAWIKRETGGLRTQYF
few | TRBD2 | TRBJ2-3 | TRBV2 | TGTGCCAGCAGTCAAAAGCGGGGGGGCCCAGATACGCAGTATTTT | CASSQKRGGPDTQYF
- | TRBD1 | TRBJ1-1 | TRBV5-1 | TGCGCCAGCAGCGCACAGGGGGCGATAGCTGAAGCTTTCTTT | CASSAQGAIAEAFF
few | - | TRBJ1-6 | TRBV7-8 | TGTGCCAGCAGTTCAGGACGGGGGCCCAGATCACCCCTCCACTTT | CASSSGRGPRSPLHF